This T cell receptor (beta chain) was captured by sequencing in a study of cytomegalovirus exposure and HLA in healthy donors. Study-wide results and limits: Donors were assumed by presence/absence analyses to have roughly uniform sequencing depth.

CDR3 length: 16 amino acids. In germline, CDR1 is SEHNR, CDR2 FQNEAQ (reference sequence). With V trimmed by 5 bases and J by 4 bases, 9 bases remained unmatched. The PCR ran on 60 Vbeta and 13 Jbeta primers. Clones were read by immunoSEQ multiplex PCR, and TCRdb kept only the in-frame ones, dropping some. The data show roughly 170,000 clones, approximately 82% seen once. Details on this clone: Its antigen is still unknown.

Sequences were obtained from PBMCs. The source of this sequence is a woman in her twenties or thirties in good health and CMV-seronegative. The gene calls are TRBV7-9 and TRBJ1-4; TRBD1 agrees at 8 bases. CDR3 loop: CASSLILDRVNEKLFF. The CDR3 bases are TGTGCCAGCAGCCTAATTTTGGACAGGGTTAATGAAAAACTGTTTTTT.